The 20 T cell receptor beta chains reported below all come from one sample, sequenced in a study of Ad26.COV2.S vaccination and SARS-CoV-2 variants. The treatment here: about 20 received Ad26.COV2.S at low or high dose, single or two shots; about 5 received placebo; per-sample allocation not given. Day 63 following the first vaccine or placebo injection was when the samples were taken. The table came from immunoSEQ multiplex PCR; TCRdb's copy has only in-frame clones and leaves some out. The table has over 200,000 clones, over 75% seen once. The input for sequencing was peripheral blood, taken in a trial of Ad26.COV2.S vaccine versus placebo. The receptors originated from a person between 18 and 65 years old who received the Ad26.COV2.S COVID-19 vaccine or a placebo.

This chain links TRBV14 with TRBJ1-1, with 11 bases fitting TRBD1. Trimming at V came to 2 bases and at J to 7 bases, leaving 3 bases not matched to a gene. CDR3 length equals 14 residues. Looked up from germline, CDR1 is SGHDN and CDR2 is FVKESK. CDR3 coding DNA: TGTGCCAGCAGCCAACCGGGACAGGGGGTTGAAGCTTTCTTT. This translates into CASSQPGQGVEAFF.

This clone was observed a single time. CDR3 in amino acids: CASSYDDRDSVNYGYTF. CDR3 sequence (DNA): TGTGCCAGCAGTTACGACGACCGGGACAGTGTTAACTATGGCTACACCTTC. V gene TRBV6-2 or TRBV6-3 combines with J gene TRBJ1-2; 7 bases agree with TRBD1. Unmatched junction bases numbered 10, after V lost 2 bases and J lost 1 base. The germline gives CDR1 MNHEY, CDR2 SVGEGT. This CDR3 contains 17 residues.

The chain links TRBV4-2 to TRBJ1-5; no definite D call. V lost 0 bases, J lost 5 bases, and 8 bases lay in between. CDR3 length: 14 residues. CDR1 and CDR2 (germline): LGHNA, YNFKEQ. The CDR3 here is CASSQDQPDQPQHF. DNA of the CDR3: TGTGCCAGCAGCCAAGATCAACCAGATCAGCCCCAGCATTTT.

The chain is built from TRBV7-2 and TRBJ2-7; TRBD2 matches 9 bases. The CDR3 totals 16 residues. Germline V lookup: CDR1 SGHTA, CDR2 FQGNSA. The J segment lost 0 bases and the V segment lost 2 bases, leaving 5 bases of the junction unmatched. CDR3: CASSLKTSGNSYEQYF. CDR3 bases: TGTGCCAGCAGCTTAAAGACTAGCGGAAACTCCTACGAGCAGTACTTC.

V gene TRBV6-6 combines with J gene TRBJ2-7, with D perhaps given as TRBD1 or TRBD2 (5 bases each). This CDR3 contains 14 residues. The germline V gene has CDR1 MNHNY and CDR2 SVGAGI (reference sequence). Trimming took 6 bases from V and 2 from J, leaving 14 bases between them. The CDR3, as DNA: TGTGCCAGCAGCGGGACCGATCCGCCCTACGAGCAGTACTTC. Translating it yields CASSGTDPPYEQYF.

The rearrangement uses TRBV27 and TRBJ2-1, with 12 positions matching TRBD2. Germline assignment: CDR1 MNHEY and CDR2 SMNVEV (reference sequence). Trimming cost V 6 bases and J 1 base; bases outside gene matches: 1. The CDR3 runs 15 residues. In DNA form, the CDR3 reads TGTGCCAGCAGGCTAGCGGGAGGGTCCTACAATGAGCAGTTCTTC. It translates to CASRLAGGSYNEQFF.

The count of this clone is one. CDR3 protein: CASSLGQGAADYGYTF. The CDR3 DNA reads as TGTGCCAGCAGTCTCGGACAGGGGGCAGCGGACTATGGCTACACCTTC. The chain combines TRBV28 with TRBJ1-2, with 11 bases identical to TRBD1. Germline assignment: CDR1 MDHEN and CDR2 SYDVKM. Trimming cost V 5 bases and J 3 bases; bases outside gene matches: 8. The CDR3 sequence is 16 residues long.

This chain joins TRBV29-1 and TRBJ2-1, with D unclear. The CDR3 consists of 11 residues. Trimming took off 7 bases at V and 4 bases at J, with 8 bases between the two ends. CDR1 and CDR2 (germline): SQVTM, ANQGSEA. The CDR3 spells CSALEYNEQFF. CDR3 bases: TGCAGCGCTCTAGAGTACAATGAGCAGTTCTTC.

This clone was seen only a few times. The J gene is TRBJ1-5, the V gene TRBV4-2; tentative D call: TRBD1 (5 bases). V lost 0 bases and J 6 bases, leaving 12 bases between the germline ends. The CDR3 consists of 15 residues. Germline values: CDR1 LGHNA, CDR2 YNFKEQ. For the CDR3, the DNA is TGTGCCAGCAGCCAAGATGGGGCAGGGTTTCAGCCCCAGCATTTT. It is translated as CASSQDGAGFQPQHF.

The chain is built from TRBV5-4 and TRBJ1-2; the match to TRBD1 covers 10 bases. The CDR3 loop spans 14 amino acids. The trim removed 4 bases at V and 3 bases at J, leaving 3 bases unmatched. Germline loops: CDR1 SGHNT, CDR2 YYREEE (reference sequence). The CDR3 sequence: CASSLDRGYYGYTF. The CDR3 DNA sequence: TGTGCCAGCAGCCTGGACAGGGGGTACTATGGCTACACCTTC.

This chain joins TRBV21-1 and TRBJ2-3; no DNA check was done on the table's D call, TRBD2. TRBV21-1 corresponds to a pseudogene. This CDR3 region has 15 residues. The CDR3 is CASRLGAGGTDTQYF. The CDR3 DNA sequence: TGTGCCAGCAGGTTGGGTGCGGGTGGCACAGATACGCAGTATTTT.

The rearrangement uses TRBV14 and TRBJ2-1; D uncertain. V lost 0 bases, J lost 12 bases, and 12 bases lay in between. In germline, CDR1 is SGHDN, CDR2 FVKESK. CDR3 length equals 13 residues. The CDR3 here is CASSQEVTMRQFF. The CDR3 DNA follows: TGTGCCAGCAGCCAAGAGGTTACAATGAGGCAGTTCTTC. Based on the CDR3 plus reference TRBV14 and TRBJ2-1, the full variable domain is EAGVTQFPSHSVIEKGQTVTLRCDPISGHDNLYWYRRVMGKEIKFLLHFVKESKQDESGMPNNRFLAERTGGTYSTLKVQPAELEDSGVYFCASSQEVTMRQFFGPGTRLTVL.

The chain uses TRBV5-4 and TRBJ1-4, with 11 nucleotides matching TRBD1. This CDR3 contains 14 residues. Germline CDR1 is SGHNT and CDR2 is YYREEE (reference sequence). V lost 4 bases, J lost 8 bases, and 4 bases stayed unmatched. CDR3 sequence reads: CASSLDRGQEKLFF. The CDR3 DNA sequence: TGTGCCAGCAGCCTGGACAGGGGGCAAGAAAAACTGTTTTTT.

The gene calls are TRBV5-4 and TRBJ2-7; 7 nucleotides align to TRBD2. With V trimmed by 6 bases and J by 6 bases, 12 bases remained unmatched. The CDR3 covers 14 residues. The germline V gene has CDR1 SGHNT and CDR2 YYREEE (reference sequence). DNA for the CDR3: TGTGCCAGCAACCCTGGGGGGGAGCGGTCCGAGCAGTACTTC. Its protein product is CASNPGGERSEQYF.

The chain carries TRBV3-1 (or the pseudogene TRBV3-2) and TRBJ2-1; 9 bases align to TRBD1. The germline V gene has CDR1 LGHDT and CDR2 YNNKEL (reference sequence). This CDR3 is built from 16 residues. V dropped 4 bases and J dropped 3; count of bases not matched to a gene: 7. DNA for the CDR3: TGTGCCAGCAGCCCCCTGACAGGGGGTAACTACAATGAGCAGTTCTTC. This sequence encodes CASSPLTGGNYNEQFF.

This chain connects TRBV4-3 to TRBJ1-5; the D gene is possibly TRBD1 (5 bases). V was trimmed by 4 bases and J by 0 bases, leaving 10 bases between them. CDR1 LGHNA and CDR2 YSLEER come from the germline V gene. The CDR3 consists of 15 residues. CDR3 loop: CASSRDLDSNQPQHF. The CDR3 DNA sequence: TGCGCCAGCAGCCGGGACTTAGATAGCAATCAGCCCCAGCATTTT.

The CDR3 region has the DNA TGTGCCAGCGGCCCGGGTATCTCAGGGGCCAACGTCCTGACTTTC. Translating it yields CASGPGISGANVLTF. V is TRBV28 and J is TRBJ2-6; D unclear. V was shortened by 8 bases and J by 4 bases, with 15 bases between the two germline ends. CDR3 length: 15 residues. Germline CDR1 is MDHEN and CDR2 is SYDVKM.

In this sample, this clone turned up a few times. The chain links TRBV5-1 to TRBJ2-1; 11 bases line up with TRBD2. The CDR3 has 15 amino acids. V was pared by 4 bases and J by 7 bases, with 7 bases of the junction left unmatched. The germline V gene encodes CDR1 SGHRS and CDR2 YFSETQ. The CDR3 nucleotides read TGCGCCAGCAGCGCCGAACTAGCGGGAGTTAATGAGCAGTTCTTC. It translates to CASSAELAGVNEQFF.

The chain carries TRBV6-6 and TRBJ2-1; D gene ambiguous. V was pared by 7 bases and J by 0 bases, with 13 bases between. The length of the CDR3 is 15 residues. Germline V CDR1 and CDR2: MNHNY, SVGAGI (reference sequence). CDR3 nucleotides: TGTGCCAGCACCCTTTCACGGCACTCCTACAATGAGCAGTTCTTC. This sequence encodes CASTLSRHSYNEQFF.

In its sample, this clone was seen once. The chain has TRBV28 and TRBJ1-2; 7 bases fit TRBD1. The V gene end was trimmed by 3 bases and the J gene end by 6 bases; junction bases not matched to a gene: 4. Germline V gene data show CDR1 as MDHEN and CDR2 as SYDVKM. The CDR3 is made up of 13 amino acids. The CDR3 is CASSLGQGDGYTF. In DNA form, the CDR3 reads TGTGCCAGCAGTTTGGGGCAGGGGGATGGCTACACCTTC.